These 10 T cell receptor beta chains were all obtained from the same sample, sequenced in a study of shared T cell receptors in the human thymus. Using immunoSEQ multiplex PCR, the repertoire was profiled, and TCRdb retains in-frame clones only, with some absent. The repertoire includes 500,000 to 750,000 clones, roughly 88% of them detected once, and about 0.01% sits in the top ten. Another study also made use of these data, one on human thymus T cells.

Sequenced material: thymocytes. The receptors here all came from a boy under two years old with a congenital heart defect.

This clone was seen more than once but under ten times. The rearrangement links TRBV19 to TRBJ1-1; D is ambiguous. The CDR3 has 14 amino acids. Trimming pared 5 bases from V and 6 bases from J, leaving 16 bases between. CDR1 and CDR2 from the germline V gene are LNHDA and SQIVND (reference sequence). CDR3 nucleotide sequence: TGTGCCAGTAGTTTTAGGGAAGGAGGACCTGAAGCTTTCTTT. This codes for CASSFREGGPEAFF.

The rearrangement joins TRBV28 to TRBJ1-5, with 7 bases that match TRBD1. The trim removed 6 bases at V and 1 base at J, leaving 9 bases unmatched. The CDR3 has 16 residues. CDR1 and CDR2 from the germline V gene are MDHEN and SYDVKM. The CDR3 here is CASSSDRVLSNQPQHF. The CDR3 DNA reads as TGTGCCAGCAGCAGTGACAGGGTCCTGAGCAATCAGCCCCAGCATTTT.

The chain recombines TRBV4-3 with TRBJ2-2, with 7 bases that match TRBD1. With V trimmed by 0 bases and J by 5 bases, 3 bases remained unmatched. The CDR3 sequence is 15 residues long. Germline loops: CDR1 LGHNA, CDR2 YSLEER. The CDR3 region is CASSQEMTGTGELFF. DNA of the CDR3: TGCGCCAGCAGCCAAGAGATGACAGGGACCGGGGAGCTGTTTTTT.

V gene TRBV4-3 combines with J gene TRBJ2-1; 8 nucleotides match TRBD2. The V and J ends lost 0 bases and 4 bases, in that order; junction bases with no gene match: 8. Per germline, CDR1 LGHNA and CDR2 YSLEER. CDR3 length: 17 amino acids. The CDR3 loop reads CASSQDRGGVGYNEQFF. The CDR3 DNA reads as TGCGCCAGCAGCCAAGATCGGGGGGGCGTGGGGTACAATGAGCAGTTCTTC.

J is TRBJ1-2 and V is TRBV19; no definite D call. This CDR3 region has 11 residues. Trimming stripped 7 bases from V and 6 bases from J, with 9 bases between. Germline V gene lookup returns CDR1 LNHDA and CDR2 SQIVND (reference sequence). The DNA for the CDR3 is TGTGCCAGTAAGAGGTCGAATGGCTACACCTTC. This encodes CASKRSNGYTF.

This clone has a handful of counts. The rearrangement links TRBV5-6 to TRBJ1-5; no firm D call. Looked up from germline, CDR1 is SGHDT and CDR2 is YYEEEE. Trimming pared 2 bases from V and 0 bases from J, leaving 3 bases between. The CDR3 length is 13 residues. The CDR3 spells CASSLYSNQPQHF. CDR3 DNA sequence: TGTGCCAGCAGCTTATATAGCAATCAGCCCCAGCATTTT.

The genes are TRBV19 and TRBJ2-1; 10 bases are a match to TRBD2. CDR3 size: 15 residues. The V gene end was trimmed by 6 bases and the J gene end by 4 bases; junction bases not matched to a gene: 6. CDR1 and CDR2 (germline): LNHDA, SQIVND (reference sequence). The CDR3 spells CASRGAGGNYNEQFF. DNA of the CDR3: TGTGCCAGTAGGGGAGCGGGAGGGAATTACAATGAGCAGTTCTTC.

CDR3 sequence: CASSPPGHPNTEAFF. CDR3 DNA sequence: TGTGCCAGCAGTCCCCCCGGACATCCGAACACTGAAGCTTTCTTT. V and J are TRBV6-5 and TRBJ1-1; D is possibly TRBD1 (5 bases). This CDR3 is built from 15 residues. Germline V gene data show CDR1 as MNHEY and CDR2 as SVGAGI. V was pared by 5 bases and J by 1 base, with 14 bases between.

This rearrangement joins TRBV4-3 to TRBJ2-5; D is possibly TRBD2 (6 bases). The V end was cut by 0 bases, the J end by 2 bases, with 16 bases between. The CDR3 loop spans 17 amino acids. CDR1 is LGHNA and CDR2 is YSLEER in the germline V gene. Here the CDR3 reads CASSQDPGTHYQETQYF. CDR3 nucleotide sequence: TGCGCCAGCAGCCAAGATCCAGGGACTCATTATCAAGAGACCCAGTACTTC.

The rearrangement joins TRBV5-1 to TRBJ2-3; 7 bases agree with TRBD1. J was trimmed by 3 bases and V by 4 bases; bases with no gene match: 14. The CDR3 runs to 17 residues. Germline CDR1 reads SGHRS; CDR2 reads YFSETQ. CDR3: CASSVQRRDSLTDTQYF. The CDR3 DNA reads TGCGCCAGCAGCGTCCAACGAAGGGACAGCTTAACAGATACGCAGTATTTT.